A single sample is the source of the 24 T cell receptor beta chains below, sequenced in a study of blood T cell repertoires in COVID-19. Profiling relied on immunoSEQ multiplex PCR, and the TCRdb table lists in-frame clones only, not all of them. The sample shows around 250,000 clones, around 86% of them seen only once. Input material: peripheral blood. These receptor sequences come from a man aged 25-40 years who had recovered from COVID-19.

The chain couples TRBV2 to TRBJ1-2, with no clear D. This CDR3 is 13 amino acids long. The germline CDR1 and CDR2 sequences are SNHLY and FYNNEI. Between the trimmed V and J ends, which lost 3 bases and 3 bases, there was a span of 8 bases. The CDR3 spells CASSERTYYGYTF. In nucleotides, the CDR3 is TGTGCCAGCAGTGAGCGGACTTACTATGGCTACACCTTC.

This clone was recorded only once. The J gene is TRBJ2-5, the V gene TRBV4-1; TRBD1 matches 8 bases. Germline V gene data show CDR1 as MGHRA and CDR2 as YSYEKL. CDR3 length: 15 amino acids. V lost 1 base, J lost 2 bases, and 3 bases stayed unmatched. In DNA form, the CDR3 reads TGCGCCAGCAGCCAAGCCGGGACAGGACAAGAGACCCAGTACTTC. Its protein product is CASSQAGTGQETQYF.

A single count supports this clone. The chain uses TRBV11-2 and TRBJ1-3; possibly TRBD1 for D (6 bases). The germline V gene has CDR1 SGHAT and CDR2 FQNNGV. The CDR3 consists of 14 residues. Trimming removed 0 bases at V and 7 bases at J, with 10 bases between. CDR3 in DNA: TGTGCCAGCAGCTTAGATCTGAGGGGGAACACCATATATTTT. Its translation: CASSLDLRGNTIYF.

V and J are TRBV2 and TRBJ2-2, with 8 bases lining up with TRBD2. The trim removed 4 bases at V and 2 bases at J, leaving 12 bases unmatched. This CDR3 contains 18 residues. The germline gives CDR1 SNHLY, CDR2 FYNNEI. CDR3 loop: CASSAVVVLAANTGELFF. The CDR3 coding sequence is TGTGCCAGCAGTGCGGTAGTTGTACTAGCGGCAAACACCGGGGAGCTGTTTTTT.

V usage is TRBV18 and J usage is TRBJ1-2, with TRBD1 identical over 7 bases. CDR3 size: 15 residues. Per germline, CDR1 KGHSH and CDR2 LQKENI. J lost 7 bases, V lost 6 bases, and 14 bases had no gene match. The CDR3 DNA sequence: TGTGCCAGCTCTGCCTCTACCGACAGGGTGGGTGGCTACACCTTC. Protein product: CASSASTDRVGGYTF.

V and J are TRBV2 and TRBJ2-1; 10 positions match TRBD1. The V gene end was trimmed by 4 bases and the J gene end by 3 bases; junction bases not matched to a gene: 6. The CDR3 is made up of 16 amino acids. Germline V gives CDR1 SNHLY, CDR2 FYNNEI. DNA for the CDR3: TGTGCCAGCAGTGCCGACAGGGGGCGTCTCTACAATGAGCAGTTCTTC. It is translated as CASSADRGRLYNEQFF.

This chain connects TRBV11-3 to TRBJ2-3; D possibly corresponds to TRBD1 (5 bases). The CDR3 sequence is 13 residues long. Trimming took 8 bases from V and 3 from J, leaving 12 bases between them. CDR1 SGHNT and CDR2 YENEEA come from the germline V gene. The CDR3 DNA sequence: TGTGCCAGCGGGCAGGGTTCTACAGATACGCAGTATTTT. Translated, it gives CASGQGSTDTQYF.

The J gene is TRBJ2-3, the V gene TRBV21-1; the D call of TRBD2 is as the table states it, not checked on the DNA. TRBV21-1 is a pseudogene. The CDR3 contains 14 residues. The CDR3 region has the DNA TGTGCCAGACACCCCTCGGGAGACACAGATACGCAGTATTTT. Its protein product is CARHPSGDTDTQYF.

The V gene is TRBV7-9, the J gene TRBJ1-1; TRBD1 is a possible D gene (5 bases). Germline V CDR1 and CDR2: SEHNR, FQNEAQ (reference sequence). Trimming left V 5 bases short and J 3 bases short, with 22 bases between. The CDR3 runs 17 residues. The CDR3 sequence is CASSHRRWGRVDTEAFF. The CDR3 nucleotides read TGTGCCAGCAGCCACCGAAGGTGGGGGAGGGTAGACACTGAAGCTTTCTTT.

The rearrangement joins TRBV19 to TRBJ2-3; 12 bases are shared with TRBD2. The V gene end was trimmed by 7 bases and the J gene end by 4 bases; junction bases not matched to a gene: 3. The length of the CDR3 is 14 residues. CDR1 is LNHDA and CDR2 is SQIVND in the germline V gene (reference sequence). The CDR3 DNA reads TGTGCCAGTAAGACTAGCGGGGGTCCAGATACGCAGTATTTT. Translated, it gives CASKTSGGPDTQYF.

This chain joins TRBV9 and TRBJ1-5; 7 bases fit TRBD1. The CDR3 is 15 residues long. CDR1 and CDR2 (germline): SGDLS, YYNGEE. With V trimmed by 4 bases and J by 7 bases, 11 bases remained unmatched. CDR3 residues: CASSKQGGAGQPQHF. The CDR3 DNA reads as TGTGCCAGCAGCAAACAAGGGGGCGCGGGGCAGCCCCAGCATTTT. The variable domain in full, with the rest retrieved from reference TRBV9 and TRBJ1-5, is DSGVTQTPKHLITATGQRVTLRCSPRSGDLSVYWYQQSLDQGLQFLIQYYNGEERAKGNILERFSAQQFPDLHSELNLSSLELGDSALYFCASSKQGGAGQPQHFGDGTRLSIL.

The DNA for the CDR3 is TGTGCCAGCAGGAGACAGGAGAGTGTTTATGGCTACACCTTC. Amino acid sequence: CASRRQESVYGYTF. The V and J genes are TRBV27 and TRBJ1-2, with a possible D match to TRBD1 (6 bases). Germline CDR1 and CDR2: MNHEY and SMNVEV (reference sequence). The length of the CDR3 is 14 residues. The V end was cut by 6 bases, the J end by 5 bases, with 16 bases between.

This chain joins TRBV5-1 and TRBJ2-3; D possibly corresponds to TRBD2 (6 bases). There are 15 residues in the CDR3. Germline V lookup: CDR1 SGHRS, CDR2 YFSETQ. Between the trimmed V and J ends, which lost 3 bases and 0 bases, there was a span of 11 bases. CDR3 DNA: TGCGCCAGCAGCTCGCCGGGACTTAGCACAGATACGCAGTATTTT. This translates into CASSSPGLSTDTQYF.

This chain uses TRBV16 with TRBJ1-1, with 9 bases aligning to TRBD1. The junction had 6 bases not matched to a gene; V was cut back by 2 bases and J by 5 bases. This CDR3 has 15 residues. Germline V gives CDR1 KGHSY, CDR2 FQNENV. The CDR3 sequence is CASSQSGQGRTEAFF. CDR3 sequence (DNA): TGTGCCAGCAGCCAAAGTGGACAGGGGAGGACTGAAGCTTTCTTT.

This clone was picked up one time. This chain joins TRBV4-1 and TRBJ2-5; TRBD2 agrees at 13 bases. There are 18 residues in the CDR3. With 4 bases clipped from V and 3 bases from J, the junction kept 11 bases outside the gene matches. CDR1 is MGHRA, CDR2 YSYEKL, per germline. The CDR3 bases are TGCGCCAGCAGCCCCACTAGCGGGGGGGCACATCCAAAAGAGACCCAGTACTTC. Translation gives CASSPTSGGAHPKETQYF.

This chain links TRBV7-2 with TRBJ1-1; D gene ambiguous. The V and J ends lost 0 bases and 1 base respectively, with 6 bases between them. The CDR3 covers 14 residues. Germline V gene data show CDR1 as SGHTA and CDR2 as FQGNSA. Here the CDR3 reads CASSLARENTEAFF. In DNA form, the CDR3 reads TGTGCCAGCAGCTTAGCTCGGGAGAACACTGAAGCTTTCTTT.

The genes are TRBV7-2 and TRBJ1-5, with D unclear. Between the trimmed V and J ends, which lost 3 bases and 4 bases, there was a span of 7 bases. Looked up from germline, CDR1 is SGHTA and CDR2 is FQGNSA. This CDR3 region has 13 residues. CDR3 residues: CASSFQSNQPQHF. The CDR3 DNA reads TGTGCCAGCAGCTTCCAGTCAAATCAGCCCCAGCATTTT. Combining the CDR3 with reference TRBV7-2 and TRBJ1-5 gives the whole variable domain GAGVSQSPSNKVTEKGKDVELRCDPISGHTALYWYRQSLGQGLEFLIYFQGNSAPDKSGLPSDRFSAERTGGSVSTLTIQRTQQEDSAVYLCASSFQSNQPQHFGDGTRLSIL.

V is TRBV12-2 and J is TRBJ1-2; the table names TRBD1, a call not compared with the DNA. TRBV12-2 has pseudogene status. The CDR3 totals 12 residues. The CDR3 DNA reads as TGTGCAAGTCGCCCCGGACAGAATGGCTACACCTTC. Translated, it gives CASRPGQNGYTF.

The J gene is TRBJ1-2, the V gene TRBV6-4; D might be TRBD1 (5 bases). Germline V gene lookup returns CDR1 MRHNA and CDR2 SNTAGT. The CDR3 covers 19 residues. V was cut by 0 bases and J by 4 bases, with 24 bases left in between. The CDR3 loop reads CASSDSKSSQGGLVYGYTF. The CDR3 nucleotides read TGTGCCAGCAGTGACTCGAAGTCGTCTCAGGGAGGACTGGTCTATGGCTACACCTTC.

V and J are TRBV10-1 and TRBJ2-1; 8 nucleotides align to TRBD1. The CDR3 spans 16 residues. CDR1 and CDR2 from the germline V gene are WNHNN and SYGVQD (reference sequence). J gave up 0 bases and V 3 bases, and 4 bases lay outside the gene matches. The CDR3 protein is CASSDSGTGSYNEQFF. The CDR3 region has the DNA TGCGCCAGCAGTGACTCGGGGACAGGCTCCTACAATGAGCAGTTCTTC.

The chain recombines TRBV21-1 with TRBJ1-1; no check of the table's D call, TRBD1, against the DNA was made. TRBV21-1 is a pseudogene. The CDR3 extends over 14 amino acids. The DNA of the CDR3 is TGTGCCAGCAGCAACCAGGGGTGCACTTCTGAAGCTTTCTTT. Translating it yields CASSNQGCTSEAFF.

This chain uses TRBV7-8 with TRBJ2-2; 9 nucleotides agree with TRBD2. V shed 5 bases and J 4 bases; nucleotides not matched to a gene: 14. The CDR3 length is 18 residues. CDR1 and CDR2 from the germline V gene are SGHVS and FQNEAQ. The CDR3 sequence is CASSKRFPSGESTGELFF. The CDR3 region has the DNA TGTGCCAGCAGCAAGAGATTCCCTAGCGGGGAGTCCACCGGGGAGCTGTTTTTT.

This clone was seen only once. The rearrangement joins TRBV12-3 or TRBV12-4 to TRBJ2-6, with D hard to call. V lost 10 bases and J lost 0, with 7 bases in between. CDR3 size: 13 residues. This CDR3 is CATFPSGANVLTF. CDR3 DNA: TGTGCCACCTTCCCCTCTGGGGCCAACGTCCTGACTTTC.

V usage is TRBV7-2 and J usage is TRBJ2-4; TRBD1 matches 7 bases. Germline V lookup: CDR1 SGHTA, CDR2 FQGNSA. The CDR3 consists of 13 residues. J gave up 6 bases and V 1 base, and 0 bases lay outside the gene matches. In nucleotides, the CDR3 is TGTGCCAGCAGCTTAGGACAGGGAAACATTCAGTACTTC. This encodes CASSLGQGNIQYF.